The clone carrying this T cell receptor beta chain was counted between two and nine times. Germline CDR1 reads SGHRS; CDR2 reads YFSETQ. CDR3 length equals 16 residues. V dropped 2 bases and J dropped 8; count of bases not matched to a gene: 10. The record originates from a study of blood T cell repertoires in COVID-19. Profiled with immunoSEQ multiplex PCR; TCRdb holds only in-frame clones, not every one. This table has approximately 69,000 clones, around 88% appearing once. Sequenced: peripheral blood. V and J are TRBV5-1 and TRBJ1-6; the match to TRBD1 covers 7 bases. The clonotype comes from a human donor in a cohort sampled during active COVID-19. The CDR3 nucleotides read TGCGCCAGCAGCTTACCCCGGACAGGCCCCGATTCACCCCTCCACTTT. Protein: CASSLPRTGPDSPLHF.